These 24 T cell receptor beta chains came from one sample sequenced in a study of T-cell reconstitution after alpha-beta-depleted transplantation in children. Unique molecular identifiers were used to barcode this TCRbeta library. TCRdb recomputed calls from the PCR reads with MiXCR, one row per CDR3 protein. The sample gives some 80,000 distinct CDR3 sequences, 15% to 20% of which show up once; about 51% is in the top ten. The starting material was PBMCs, mostly from graft donor cells, obtained 360 days after TCRalphabeta/CD19-depleted stem cell transplant. The source is a male patient under 10 years old who had a stem cell transplant for acute lymphoblastic leukemia, so the T cells may come from the graft donor.

The chain combines TRBV5-6 with TRBJ2-2; D might be TRBD1 (5 bases). Germline V gives CDR1 SGHDT, CDR2 YYEEEE. V dropped 1 base and J dropped 2 bases, with 12 bases sitting between them. This CDR3 has 16 amino acids. The CDR3 bases are TGTGCCAGCAGCTTGATTGGCAGGGTCAACACCGGGGAGCTGTTTTTT. Translated: CASSLIGRVNTGELFF.

The table lists this clonotype with a few counts. The rearrangement links TRBV5-5 to TRBJ2-1, with a possible D match to TRBD2 (6 bases). The CDR3 has 15 amino acids. Trimming left V 0 bases short and J 4 bases short, with 11 bases between. Per the germline V gene, CDR1 is SGHKS and CDR2 is YYEKEE (reference sequence). In DNA, the CDR3 is TGTGCCAGCAGCTTGGGGGGACTTCTGTACAATGAGCAGTTCTTC. This gives the protein CASSLGGLLYNEQFF. Complete variable domain (other parts from reference TRBV5-5 and TRBJ2-1): DAGVTQSPTHLIKTRGQQVTLRCSPISGHKSVSWYQQVLGQGPQFIFQYYEKEERGRGNFPDRFSARQFPNYSSELNVNALLLGDSALYLCASSLGGLLYNEQFFGPGTRLTVL.

This chain connects TRBV6-1 to TRBJ2-7, with 13 bases that match TRBD2. V lost 6 bases to trimming and J lost 6 bases; unmatched junction nucleotides: 11. CDR1 and CDR2 (germline): MNHNS, SASEGT. The CDR3 runs to 16 residues. CDR3 bases: TGTGCCAGCAGCTCTTGGACTAGCGGGAGTTCGGGCGAGCAGTACTTC. This translates into CASSSWTSGSSGEQYF.

The gene calls are TRBV10-3 and TRBJ2-5, with TRBD2 matching 8 bases. V dropped 6 bases and J dropped 4; count of bases not matched to a gene: 7. CDR1 and CDR2 (germline): ENHRY, SYGVKD. The CDR3 spans 14 residues. The CDR3 loop is CAISSGRAGETQYF. CDR3 DNA sequence: TGTGCCATCAGCTCCGGGAGGGCCGGAGAGACCCAGTACTTC.

This clonotype has a handful of counts. This chain uses TRBV4-1 with TRBJ2-7; 7 bases are a match to TRBD2. Looked up from germline, CDR1 is MGHRA and CDR2 is YSYEKL. This CDR3 has 15 residues. V lost 5 bases, J lost 4 bases, and 11 bases stayed unmatched. The CDR3 sequence: CASSVRLAERYEQYF. The DNA for the CDR3 is TGCGCCAGCAGCGTCAGACTAGCAGAACGGTACGAGCAGTACTTC.

The chain couples TRBV6-2 or TRBV6-3 to TRBJ2-5, with D possibly being TRBD1 or TRBD2 (5 bases each). Germline CDR1 and CDR2: MNHEY and SVGEGT. The length of the CDR3 is 16 residues. Trimming cost V 2 bases and J 2 bases, with 15 bases left between them. CDR3: CASSYPHMGVQETQYF. The CDR3 region has the DNA TGTGCCAGCAGTTACCCCCATATGGGGGTACAAGAGACCCAGTACTTC.

V gene TRBV20-1 combines with J gene TRBJ2-7; TRBD2 aligns across 9 bases. The CDR3 extends over 15 amino acids. V shed 3 bases and J 4 bases; nucleotides not matched to a gene: 10. From germline, CDR1 is DFQATT and CDR2 SNEGSKA (reference sequence). CDR3 loop: CSASPAAGGLYEQYF. The CDR3 DNA follows: TGCAGTGCTAGCCCCGCTGCGGGAGGGCTGTACGAGCAGTACTTC.

This clonotype was seen a few times. The genes are TRBV9 and TRBJ2-1; no reliable D call. CDR1 is SGDLS and CDR2 is YYNGEE in the germline V gene. The CDR3 contains 16 residues. Trimming pared 0 bases from V and 0 bases from J, leaving 10 bases between. The CDR3 is CASSVGVLSSYNEQFF. The DNA for the CDR3 is TGTGCCAGCAGCGTAGGAGTACTGAGCTCCTACAATGAGCAGTTCTTC.

This clonotype was observed once. The chain combines TRBV6-1 with TRBJ2-5; D possibly uses TRBD1 or TRBD2 (6 bases each). Germline V lookup: CDR1 MNHNS, CDR2 SASEGT. With 4 bases removed from V and 1 base from J, the gap between germline ends came to 25 bases. This CDR3 has 19 amino acids. The chain's CDR3 is CASSGRTTRQVGVQETQYF. CDR3 bases: TGTGCCAGCAGTGGTCGGACTACAAGACAGGTGGGGGTCCAAGAGACCCAGTACTTC.

This clonotype was detected only a few times. J is TRBJ2-2 and V is TRBV4-1; the D is unclear. Per germline, CDR1 MGHRA and CDR2 YSYEKL. With 0 bases removed from V and 0 bases from J, the gap between germline ends came to 5 bases. This CDR3 contains 15 residues. The CDR3 here is CASSQEGPNTGELFF. The CDR3 coding sequence is TGCGCCAGCAGCCAAGAAGGACCGAACACCGGGGAGCTGTTTTTT.

The chain is built from TRBV5-1 and TRBJ2-5; 9 nucleotides agree with TRBD1. The CDR3 extends over 15 amino acids. The V segment lost 3 bases and the J segment 5 bases; nucleotides outside the gene matches: 8. Germline V gives CDR1 SGHRS, CDR2 YFSETQ. In DNA form, the CDR3 reads TGCGCCAGCAGCTCCTTACAGGGGGCAGGGGAGACCCAGTACTTC. Amino acid sequence: CASSSLQGAGETQYF.

CDR3 DNA: TGTGCCAGCAGCCAAGTACCGGTAGCCAAAAACATTCAGTACTTC. It codes for CASSQVPVAKNIQYF. The V and J genes are TRBV4-2 and TRBJ2-4; D unclear. The CDR3 loop spans 15 amino acids. V was cut by 1 base and J by 0 bases, with 7 bases left in between. Germline V gene sequence: CDR1 LGHNA, CDR2 YNFKEQ.

CDR3 in DNA: TGTGCCAGCAGTTTTTTGAGCAATCAGCCCCAGCATTTT. Translation: CASSFLSNQPQHF. V usage is TRBV12-3 or TRBV12-4 and J usage is TRBJ1-5; D gene uncertain. The CDR3 has 13 amino acids. Trimming took off 3 bases at V and 1 base at J, with 4 bases between the two ends.

V gene TRBV12-3 or TRBV12-4 combines with J gene TRBJ2-5; D remains unclear. V was cut by 5 bases and J by 2 bases, with 21 bases left in between. This CDR3 region has 17 residues. In DNA form, the CDR3 reads TGTGCCAGCAGTCCCCCCGGGTCTAGGCGCTTGCAAGAGACCCAGTACTTC. It codes for CASSPPGSRRLQETQYF.

The chain has TRBV28 and TRBJ2-5; perhaps TRBD2 as D (6 bases). V gave up 2 bases and J gave up 5 bases, with 15 bases separating them. CDR3 size: 15 residues. Germline CDR1 and CDR2: MDHEN and SYDVKM. Here the CDR3 reads CASSLGGRGGETQYF. CDR3 DNA sequence: TGTGCCAGCAGTTTAGGAGGGCGGGGCGGTGAGACCCAGTACTTC. Based on the CDR3 plus reference TRBV28 and TRBJ2-5, the full variable domain is DVKVTQSSRYLVKRTGEKVFLECVQDMDHENMFWYRQDPGLGLRLIYFSYDVKMKEKGDIPEGYSVSREKKERFSLILESASTNQTSMYLCASSLGGRGGETQYFGPGTRLLVL.

This clonotype was detected ten times or more. The gene calls are TRBV7-2 and TRBJ2-1; D not certain. The germline gives CDR1 SGHTA, CDR2 FQGNSA. This CDR3 contains 15 residues. The V end lost 2 bases, the J end lost 0 bases, and 8 bases lay between the germline ends. The CDR3 loop reads CASSLTIFSYNEQFF. The CDR3 nucleotides read TGTGCCAGCAGCTTAACAATTTTCTCCTACAATGAGCAGTTCTTC. The whole variable domain, remainder taken from reference TRBV7-2 and TRBJ2-1, is GAGVSQSPSNKVTEKGKDVELRCDPISGHTALYWYRQSLGQGLEFLIYFQGNSAPDKSGLPSDRFSAERTGGSVSTLTIQRTQQEDSAVYLCASSLTIFSYNEQFFGPGTRLTVL.

At least ten counts were recorded for this clonotype. The V gene is TRBV4-1, the J gene TRBJ2-3; 8 bases line up with TRBD1. The CDR3 length is 14 residues. The V segment lost 4 bases and the J segment 4 bases; nucleotides outside the gene matches: 4. The germline V gene has CDR1 MGHRA and CDR2 YSYEKL. The CDR3 nucleotides read TGCGCCAGCAGCCTCCGACAGGGGCCAGATACGCAGTATTTT. Translating gives CASSLRQGPDTQYF.

This clonotype has more than one count but fewer than ten. The rearrangement uses TRBV7-6 and TRBJ2-1, with D hard to call. CDR1 is SGHVS, CDR2 FNYEAQ, per germline. Between the trimmed V and J ends, which lost 4 bases and 5 bases, there was a span of 12 bases. CDR3 size: 14 residues. The CDR3 region is CASSSVRRDNEQFF. CDR3 bases: TGTGCCAGCAGCTCGGTTCGACGGGACAATGAGCAGTTCTTC. Using reference TRBV7-6 and TRBJ2-1 for the parts outside the CDR3, the full variable domain is GAGVSQSPRYKVTKRGQDVALRCDPISGHVSLYWYRQALGQGPEFLTYFNYEAQQDKSGLPNDRFSAERPEGSISTLTIQRTEQRDSAMYRCASSSVRRDNEQFFGPGTRLTVL.

In DNA form, the CDR3 reads TGCAGCGTGAACCCGGGGGCTTCTATCTATGAGCAGTTCTTC. Its translation is CSVNPGASIYEQFF. This rearrangement joins TRBV29-1 to TRBJ2-1; tentatively, D is TRBD1 or TRBD2 (6 bases each). The V gene lost 6 bases and the J gene lost 8 bases, with 20 bases spanning the gap. The CDR3 spans 14 residues. Germline V gene data show CDR1 as SQVTM and CDR2 as ANQGSEA.

The chain uses TRBV4-2 and TRBJ2-7; D is perhaps TRBD2 (6 bases). This CDR3 is 15 amino acids long. Trimming left V 6 bases short and J 2 bases short, with 17 bases between. The germline CDR1 and CDR2 sequences are LGHNA and YNFKEQ. The CDR3 spells CASRKGTQATYEQYF. CDR3 sequence (DNA): TGTGCCAGCAGAAAGGGGACTCAGGCAACCTACGAGCAGTACTTC.

The table lists this clonotype with a few counts. This chain joins TRBV4-1 and TRBJ2-5, with TRBD2 matching 8 bases. V trimming: 0 bases; J trimming: 5 bases; junction bases outside the gene matches: 11. There are 17 residues in the CDR3. From germline, CDR1 is MGHRA and CDR2 YSYEKL. The CDR3, as DNA: TGCGCCAGCAGCCAAGAAGGCATAAGCGGGAGAACGGAGACCCAGTACTTC. It codes for CASSQEGISGRTETQYF.

The chain couples TRBV7-2 to TRBJ2-5, with D maybe TRBD1 (6 bases). Germline-derived CDR1 and CDR2 are SGHTA and FQGNSA. The CDR3 spans 14 residues. Trimming left V 4 bases short and J 5 bases short, with 14 bases between. The CDR3 coding sequence is TGTGCCAGCAGCTACCGCATGGGGGCTGAGACCCAGTACTTC. This translates into CASSYRMGAETQYF.

This chain connects TRBV11-1 to TRBJ2-1, with 10 bases matching TRBD2. Trimming cost V 3 bases and J 5 bases; bases outside gene matches: 13. There are 18 residues in the CDR3. CDR1 SGHAT and CDR2 FQDESV come from the germline V gene (reference sequence). This CDR3 is CASSFARVAGGNDNEQFF. The CDR3 nucleotides read TGTGCCAGCAGCTTCGCGAGGGTAGCGGGAGGAAATGACAATGAGCAGTTCTTC.

CDR3: CASSQDRGAGANVLTF. The CDR3 DNA reads TGCGCCAGCAGTCAGGACAGGGGTGCTGGGGCCAACGTCCTGACTTTC. The chain couples TRBV10-1 to TRBJ2-6; 9 nucleotides align to TRBD1. Trimming removed 5 bases from V and 2 bases from J; junction bases left unmatched: 4. In germline, CDR1 is WNHNN, CDR2 SYGVQD (reference sequence). This CDR3 is 16 amino acids long.